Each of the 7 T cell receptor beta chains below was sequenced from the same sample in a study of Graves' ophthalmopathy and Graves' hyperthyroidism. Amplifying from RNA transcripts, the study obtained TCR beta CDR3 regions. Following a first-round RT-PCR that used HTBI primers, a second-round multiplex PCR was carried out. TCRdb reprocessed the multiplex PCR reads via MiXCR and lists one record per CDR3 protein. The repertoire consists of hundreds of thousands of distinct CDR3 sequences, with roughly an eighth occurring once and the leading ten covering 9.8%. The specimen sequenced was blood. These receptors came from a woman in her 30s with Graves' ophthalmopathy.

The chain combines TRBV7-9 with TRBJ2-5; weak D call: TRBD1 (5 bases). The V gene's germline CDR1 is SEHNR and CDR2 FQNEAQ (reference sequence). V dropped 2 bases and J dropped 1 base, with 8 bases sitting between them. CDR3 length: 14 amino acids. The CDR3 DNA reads TGTGCCAGCAGCTTAAACCAGGGCCAAGAGACCCAGTACTTC. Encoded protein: CASSLNQGQETQYF.

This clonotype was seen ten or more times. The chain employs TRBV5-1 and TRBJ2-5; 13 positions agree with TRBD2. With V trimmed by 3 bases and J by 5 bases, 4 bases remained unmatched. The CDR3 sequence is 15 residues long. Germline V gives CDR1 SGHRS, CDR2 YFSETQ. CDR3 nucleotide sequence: TGCGCCAGCAGCTCGGTGACTAGCGGGGGGGAGACCCAGTACTTC. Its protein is CASSSVTSGGETQYF. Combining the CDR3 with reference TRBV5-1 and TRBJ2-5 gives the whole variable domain KAGVTQTPRYLIKTRGQQVTLSCSPISGHRSVSWYQQTPGQGLQFLFEYFSETQRNKGNFPGRFSGRQFSNSRSEMNVSTLELGDSALYLCASSSVTSGGETQYFGPGTRLLVL.

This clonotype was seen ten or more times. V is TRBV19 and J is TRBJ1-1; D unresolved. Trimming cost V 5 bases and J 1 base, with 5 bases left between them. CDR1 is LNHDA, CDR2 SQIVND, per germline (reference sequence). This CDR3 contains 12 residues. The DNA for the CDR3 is TGTGCCAGTAGTCTTACGAACACTGAAGCTTTCTTT. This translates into CASSLTNTEAFF.

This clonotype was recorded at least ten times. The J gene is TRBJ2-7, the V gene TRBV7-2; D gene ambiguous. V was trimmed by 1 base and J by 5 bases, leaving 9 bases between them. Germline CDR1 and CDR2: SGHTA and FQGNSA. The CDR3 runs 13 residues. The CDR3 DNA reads TGTGCCAGCAGCTTAGTATCTAGGAACGAGCAGTACTTC. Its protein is CASSLVSRNEQYF.

CDR3 sequence (DNA): TGTGCCAGCAGTCTCGTAGTCAGGGACCACGAGCAGTACTTC. As protein: CASSLVVRDHEQYF. The chain links TRBV12-3 or TRBV12-4 to TRBJ2-7; D tentatively fits TRBD1 or TRBD2 (5 bases each). The CDR3 spans 14 residues. V was cut by 5 bases and J by 5 bases, with 16 bases left in between.

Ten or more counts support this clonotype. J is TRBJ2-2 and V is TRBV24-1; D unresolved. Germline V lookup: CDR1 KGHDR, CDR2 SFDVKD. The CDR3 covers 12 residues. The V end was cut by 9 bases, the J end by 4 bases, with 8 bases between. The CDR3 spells CATFSGTGELFF. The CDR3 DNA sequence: TGTGCCACCTTTTCGGGCACCGGGGAGCTGTTTTTT.

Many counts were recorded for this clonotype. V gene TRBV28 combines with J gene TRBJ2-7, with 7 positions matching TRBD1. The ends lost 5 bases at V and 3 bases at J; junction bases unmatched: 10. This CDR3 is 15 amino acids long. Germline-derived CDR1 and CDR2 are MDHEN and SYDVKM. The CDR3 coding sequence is TGTGCCAGCAGTCTCCGACAGGGTGAGGACTACGAGCAGTACTTC. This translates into CASSLRQGEDYEQYF.